This T cell receptor beta chain is from a study of shared clonotypes between healthy human individuals. Study conclusions and caveats: Across subsets, estimated richness was generally greater for naive than for memory populations. Blood was the only sampled material, and tissue repertoires likely differ.

Germline CDR1 reads SQVTM; CDR2 reads ANQGSEA. The CDR3 loop spans 13 amino acids. The V segment lost 5 bases and the J segment 5 bases; nucleotides outside the gene matches: 6. Within Nashville, Tennessee resided all donors, each a Caucasian adult. Replicate sorted-subset PCRs were loaded with around 220 ng DNA, 30,000 to 35,000 T cell genomes. Generated by immunoSEQ multiplex PCR, the TCRdb table keeps only in-frame clones and is missing some. The sample lists about 1.5 million clones, roughly 98% occurring once. Of note for this clone: Its antigen is still unknown.

This sequence joins TRBV29-1 and TRBJ1-5; TRBD1 matches at 7 bases. The sequence derives from a man aged 25 to 40 in good health. The sample was naive CD4+ T cells sorted from blood. Subset described: CD45RA+ positively selected. The CDR3 loop reads CSVTTGTDQPQHF. CDR3 coding DNA: TGCAGCGTTACGACAGGGACTGATCAGCCCCAGCATTTT. Supplemented by reference TRBV29-1 and TRBJ1-5, the full variable domain reads SAVISQKPSRDICQRGTSLTIQCQVDSQVTMMFWYRQQPGQSLTLIATANQGSEATYESGFVIDKFPISRPNLTFSTLTVSNMSPEDSSIYLCSVTTGTDQPQHFGDGTRLSIL.